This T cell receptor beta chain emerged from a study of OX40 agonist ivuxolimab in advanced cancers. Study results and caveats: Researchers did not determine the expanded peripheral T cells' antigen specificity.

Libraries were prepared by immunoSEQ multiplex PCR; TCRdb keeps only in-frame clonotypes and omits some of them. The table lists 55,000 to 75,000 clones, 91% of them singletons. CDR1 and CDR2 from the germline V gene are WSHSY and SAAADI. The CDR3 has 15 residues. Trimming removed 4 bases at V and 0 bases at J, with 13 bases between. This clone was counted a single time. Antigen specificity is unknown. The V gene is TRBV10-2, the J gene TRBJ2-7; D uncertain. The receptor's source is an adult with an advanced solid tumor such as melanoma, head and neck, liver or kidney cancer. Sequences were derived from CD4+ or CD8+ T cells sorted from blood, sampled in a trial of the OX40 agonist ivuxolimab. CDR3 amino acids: CASSGGWGSSYEQYF. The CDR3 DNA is TGCGCCAGCAGTGGGGGTTGGGGAAGCTCCTACGAGCAGTACTTC.